This T cell receptor (beta chain) originates from a study of immune reconstitution after stem cell transplant in scleroderma. TCRdb reanalysed the RT-PCR reads using MiXCR and keeps one entry per CDR3 protein. The sample has under 2,500 distinct CDR3 sequences; approximately 5.9% are singletons. The V gene's germline CDR1 is LNHDA and CDR2 SQIVND (reference sequence). V lost 1 base, J lost 7 bases, and 8 bases lay in between. This CDR3 region has 13 residues. This clonotype was seen only a few times. This specimen was collected before or after autologous hematopoietic stem cell transplantation (not recorded which). The chain is built from TRBV19 and TRBJ2-1; D gene ambiguous. The TCR was taken from a female donor with systemic sclerosis. The CDR3 is CASSIASRNEQFF. CDR3 nucleotide sequence: TGTGCCAGTAGTATAGCTAGTAGAAATGAGCAGTTCTTC.